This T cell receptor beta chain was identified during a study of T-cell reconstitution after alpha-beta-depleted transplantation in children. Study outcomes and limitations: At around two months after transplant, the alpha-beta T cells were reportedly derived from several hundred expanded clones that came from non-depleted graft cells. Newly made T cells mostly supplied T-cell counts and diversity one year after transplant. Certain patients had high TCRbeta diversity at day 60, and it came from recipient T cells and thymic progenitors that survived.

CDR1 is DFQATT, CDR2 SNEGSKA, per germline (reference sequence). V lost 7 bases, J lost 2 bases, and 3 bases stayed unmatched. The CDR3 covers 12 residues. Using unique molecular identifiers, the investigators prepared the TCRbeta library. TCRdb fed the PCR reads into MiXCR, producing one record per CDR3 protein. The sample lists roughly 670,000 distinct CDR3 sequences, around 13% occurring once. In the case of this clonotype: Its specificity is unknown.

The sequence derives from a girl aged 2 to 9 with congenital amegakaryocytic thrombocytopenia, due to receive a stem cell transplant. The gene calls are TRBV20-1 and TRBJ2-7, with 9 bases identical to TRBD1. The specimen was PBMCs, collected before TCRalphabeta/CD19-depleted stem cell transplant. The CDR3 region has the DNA TGCAGTGGACAGGGGGAAGCCTACGAGCAGTACTTC. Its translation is CSGQGEAYEQYF.